The 8 T cell receptor beta chains reported below all come from one sample, sequenced in a study of blood T cell repertoires in COVID-19. Clones were sequenced by immunoSEQ multiplex PCR, and TCRdb holds only the in-frame ones, with some missing. The data show approximately 200,000 clones, approximately 94% seen once. The source material was peripheral blood. These TCRs come from a man aged 30 to 45 with COVID-19, enrolled during active disease.

This clone was counted a single time. This sequence joins TRBV2 and TRBJ2-1; tentatively, D is TRBD1 (5 bases). The CDR3 sequence is 14 residues long. V was clipped by 1 base and J by 4 bases, with 8 bases between them. Germline V CDR1 and CDR2: SNHLY, FYNNEI. The CDR3 bases are TGTGCCAGCAGTGAAGTCCCAGGGTACAATGAGCAGTTCTTC. This translates into CASSEVPGYNEQFF.

V and J are TRBV19 and TRBJ1-3, with 7 bases that match TRBD1. Unmatched junction bases numbered 3, after V lost 6 bases and J lost 1 base. The germline V gene encodes CDR1 LNHDA and CDR2 SQIVND (reference sequence). This CDR3 is 14 amino acids long. The chain's CDR3 is CASSRGESGNTIYF. Written as DNA, the CDR3 is TGTGCCAGTAGCAGGGGGGAGTCTGGAAACACCATATATTTT.

The V call is TRBV4-1, the J call TRBJ2-7, with 7 positions matching TRBD2. CDR1 and CDR2 from the germline V gene are MGHRA and YSYEKL. V gave up 4 bases and J gave up 2 bases; unmatched junction bases: 8. This CDR3 has 15 amino acids. CDR3: CASSRAPGGTYEQYF. In nucleotides, the CDR3 is TGCGCCAGCAGCCGGGCCCCGGGGGGAACCTACGAGCAGTACTTC.

This chain joins TRBV12-3 or TRBV12-4 and TRBJ1-2, with D uncertain. V was cut by 5 bases and J by 3 bases, with 10 bases left in between. This CDR3 has 13 amino acids. The CDR3 is CASSTWEDYGYTF. CDR3 nucleotide sequence: TGTGCCAGCAGTACATGGGAGGACTATGGCTACACCTTC.

The V call is TRBV19, the J call TRBJ2-6; D not certain. The CDR3 length is 14 residues. Trimming left V 6 bases short and J 2 bases short, with 8 bases between. Germline V CDR1 and CDR2: LNHDA, SQIVND (reference sequence). CDR3 protein: CASRLNTGANVLTF. The CDR3 DNA is TGTGCCAGTAGGTTAAACACTGGGGCCAACGTCCTGACTTTC.

This clone is a singleton in its sample. The gene calls are TRBV6-5 and TRBJ2-5; 7 bases agree with TRBD1. Germline CDR1 and CDR2: MNHEY and SVGAGI. The CDR3 contains 15 residues. V lost 8 bases and J lost 2; bases outside the gene matches: 11. DNA for the CDR3: TGTGCCAGCGCCGACATGGGACAGAAGCAAGAGACCCAGTACTTC. Its translation is CASADMGQKQETQYF.

V usage is TRBV7-7 and J usage is TRBJ2-1, with 8 positions matching TRBD1. V dropped 2 bases and J dropped 5; count of bases not matched to a gene: 20. The CDR3 sequence is 20 residues long. The V gene's germline CDR1 is SSHAT and CDR2 FNYEAQ (reference sequence). The CDR3 region is CASSLRAGSQGETCHNEQFF. DNA for the CDR3: TGTGCCAGCAGCTTAAGGGCGGGGTCACAGGGGGAAACTTGCCACAATGAGCAGTTCTTC.

The chain couples TRBV6-5 to TRBJ1-2; D unclear. From germline, CDR1 is MNHEY and CDR2 SVGAGI. The CDR3 length is 15 residues. Trimming cost V 7 bases and J 5 bases, with 20 bases left between them. CDR3 sequence reads: CASTVRGSIEYGYTF. CDR3 in DNA: TGTGCCAGCACGGTCCGGGGTAGTATAGAGTATGGCTACACCTTC.